What follows is one T cell receptor (beta chain) and its context. The antigen is undetermined. TCRdb re-called the 5' RACE reads through MiXCR, storing one row per CDR3 protein. Here the sample spans about 240,000 distinct CDR3 sequences, roughly 10% being singletons. Germline V gives CDR1 MGHRA, CDR2 YSYEKL. V dropped 2 bases and J dropped 5; count of bases not matched to a gene: 11. This CDR3 has 17 residues. The sample comes from a study of T-cell memory formation after mild COVID-19. Study-wide background: The TCR clusters were mostly specific to one donor.

Whole-study results and caveats: Clones contracting day 15 to 85 were balanced CD4/CD8; later expanders leaned CD4+. Pre-infection memory held some responding clones, suggesting pre-existing cross-reactive T cells responded.

This TCR was sampled from a man younger than 35 who had mild COVID-19 (a few samples of this study predate the infection). Cell type and time point are not known. Sequenced material: PBMCs or a T cell subset sorted from them (not recorded which). V gene TRBV4-1 combines with J gene TRBJ2-3; 9 bases align to TRBD2. The chain's CDR3 is CASSQTRRGGGGDTQYF. The CDR3, as DNA: TGCGCCAGCAGCCAAACTCGCCGGGGCGGGGGGGGAGATACGCAGTATTTT.